The clone carrying this T cell receptor beta chain was counted a few times. The antigen remains unidentified. The authors reverse transcribed all of the isolated RNA, so sequencing captured expressed TCRB transcripts. Here immunoSEQ multiplex PCR was the method, and the copy in TCRdb shows in-frame clones only, minus some. The sample includes hundreds of thousands of clones, roughly 16% of them seen just once. The CDR3 is 17 amino acids. Trimming took 0 bases from V and 5 from J, leaving 19 bases between them. CDR1 is GTSNPN, CDR2 SVGIG, per germline (reference sequence). This entry belongs to a study of beta chain features in type 1 diabetes. Study outcomes and limitations: Significant though moderate, a shortening of TCRB CDR3s appeared in all four CD4+ subsets of Type 1 diabetes patients.

The sequenced material came from naive CD4+ T cells from blood. The receptor was isolated from a man between 18 and 29 years old in good health. This chain links TRBV30 with TRBJ1-4, with D possibly matching TRBD1 (5 bases). The CDR3 DNA reads as TGTGCCTGGAGTGTAAATCTCCCGGCGGGGGTAAATGAAAAACTGTTTTTT. It translates to CAWSVNLPAGVNEKLFF.